Shown below are 27 T cell receptor beta chains from a single sample sequenced in a study of blood T cell repertoires in COVID-19. This table comes from immunoSEQ multiplex PCR, and its TCRdb copy is limited to in-frame clones, with some not included. The data hold under 15,000 clones, with roughly 80% observed a single time. The specimen was peripheral blood. These receptors all come from a man aged 40-49 years with active or convalescent COVID-19.

The chain employs TRBV4-2 and TRBJ2-7, with D possibly matching TRBD1 (6 bases). Germline CDR1 LGHNA, CDR2 YNFKEQ. Trimming pared 0 bases from V and 0 bases from J, leaving 9 bases between. This CDR3 has 15 residues. CDR3 sequence reads: CASSQDWDTSYEQYF. The CDR3 bases are TGTGCCAGCAGCCAAGATTGGGACACCTCCTACGAGCAGTACTTC.

The V gene is TRBV25-1, the J gene TRBJ2-2, with D hard to call. V was shortened by 1 base and J by 5 bases, with 5 bases between the two germline ends. Germline V CDR1 and CDR2: MGHDK, SYGVNS. The CDR3 has 13 amino acids. CDR3 loop: CASSESGTGELFF. The CDR3 DNA sequence: TGTGCCAGCAGTGAATCAGGAACCGGGGAGCTGTTTTTT.

The chain is built from TRBV12-3 or TRBV12-4 and TRBJ1-2, with D perhaps TRBD1 (6 bases). Between the trimmed V and J ends, which lost 2 bases and 6 bases, there was a span of 10 bases. The CDR3 extends over 13 amino acids. Here the CDR3 reads CASSLTGLDGYTF. The CDR3 coding sequence is TGTGCCAGCAGTTTAACAGGGCTCGATGGCTACACCTTC.

This sequence joins TRBV7-2 and TRBJ2-7, with 11 bases that match TRBD1. J lost 3 bases, V lost 3 bases, and 4 bases had no gene match. Germline V gives CDR1 SGHTA, CDR2 FQGNSA. The CDR3 loop spans 15 amino acids. This chain's CDR3 is CASSLGQGVVYEQYF. The DNA for the CDR3 is TGTGCCAGCAGCTTGGGACAGGGGGTAGTCTACGAGCAGTACTTC.

The chain is built from TRBV5-1 and TRBJ2-1, with TRBD2 identical over 7 bases. The CDR3 is made up of 13 amino acids. With 6 bases clipped from V and 5 bases from J, the junction kept 5 bases outside the gene matches. CDR1 is SGHRS, CDR2 YFSETQ, per germline. This CDR3 reads CASMFGTNNEQFF. In DNA form, the CDR3 reads TGCGCCAGCATGTTCGGGACTAACAATGAGCAGTTCTTC.

The rearrangement uses TRBV10-1 and TRBJ2-7; the match to TRBD2 covers 9 bases. Unmatched junction bases numbered 19, after V lost 3 bases and J lost 1 base. CDR1 is WNHNN and CDR2 is SYGVQD in the germline V gene (reference sequence). The CDR3 covers 20 residues. In DNA form, the CDR3 reads TGCGCCAGCAGTGACCTTGGGGGTAGCGGGAGATCGGGGATGTCCTACGAGCAGTACTTC. Translating gives CASSDLGGSGRSGMSYEQYF.

The rearrangement uses TRBV5-5 and TRBJ2-1; possibly TRBD1 for D (5 bases). The CDR3 is made up of 15 amino acids. V gave up 3 bases and J gave up 0 bases, with 10 bases separating them. The germline V gene encodes CDR1 SGHKS and CDR2 YYEKEE (reference sequence). CDR3 in amino acids: CASSSGGASYNEQFF. Written as DNA, the CDR3 is TGTGCCAGCAGCTCCGGTGGGGCCTCCTACAATGAGCAGTTCTTC.

The chain carries TRBV7-2 and TRBJ2-7, with a possible D match to TRBD2 (5 bases). Trimming cost V 5 bases and J 0 bases, with 8 bases left between them. The V gene's germline CDR1 is SGHTA and CDR2 FQGNSA. The CDR3 length is 13 residues. The DNA of the CDR3 is TGTGCCAGCAGCCCCGGACTCTCCTACGAGCAGTACTTC. It codes for CASSPGLSYEQYF. Full variable domain (remainder filled in from reference TRBV7-2 and TRBJ2-7): GAGVSQSPSNKVTEKGKDVELRCDPISGHTALYWYRQSLGQGLEFLIYFQGNSAPDKSGLPSDRFSAERTGGSVSTLTIQRTQQEDSAVYLCASSPGLSYEQYFGPGTRLTVT.

V and J are TRBV19 and TRBJ2-5; possible D gene TRBD2, 6 bases. V was cut by 5 bases and J by 4 bases, with 14 bases left in between. Germline CDR1 is LNHDA and CDR2 is SQIVND (reference sequence). CDR3 size: 14 residues. The CDR3 protein is CASSPVLGGETQYF. The CDR3, as DNA: TGTGCCAGTAGTCCCGTCCTCGGGGGAGAGACCCAGTACTTC.

This clone was counted a few times. The V call is TRBV24-1, the J call TRBJ1-3, with D unresolved. The CDR3 is made up of 17 amino acids. The germline V gene has CDR1 KGHDR and CDR2 SFDVKD. The germline V and J ends were trimmed by 0 bases and 8 bases, with 19 bases remaining between them. The CDR3 nucleotides are TGTGCCACCAGTGATTTGCTCAGGTACTCCTACGTGGACACCATATATTTT. Amino acids: CATSDLLRYSYVDTIYF.

The chain employs TRBV29-1 and TRBJ1-2, with 10 bases identical to TRBD1. The CDR3 runs 13 residues. The germline V gene has CDR1 SQVTM and CDR2 ANQGSEA. Trimming at V came to 7 bases and at J to 1 base, leaving 3 bases not matched to a gene. CDR3 nucleotide sequence: TGCAGCGCCGGGACAGGGGTTAACTATGGCTACACCTTC. Encoded protein: CSAGTGVNYGYTF.

This clone occurred a few times. CDR3 sequence reads: CASSSQAASRGEKLFF. The CDR3 DNA is TGTGCCAGCAGCTCCCAAGCCGCAAGCCGGGGTGAAAAACTGTTTTTT. This sequence joins TRBV7-6 and TRBJ1-4; the D is unclear. CDR1 and CDR2 from the germline V gene are SGHVS and FNYEAQ. This CDR3 region has 16 residues. Trimming shortened V by 4 bases and J by 7 bases, and 19 bases separated the two germline ends.

The chain carries TRBV14 and TRBJ2-2, with TRBD2 matching over 9 bases. CDR1 is SGHDN, CDR2 FVKESK, per germline. V shed 7 bases and J 0 bases; nucleotides not matched to a gene: 3. The CDR3 spans 15 residues. The CDR3 spells CASKAGGTNTGELFF. CDR3 nucleotide sequence: TGTGCCAGCAAAGCGGGGGGAACGAACACCGGGGAGCTGTTTTTT.

The rearrangement uses TRBV6-6 and TRBJ1-2; D perhaps matches TRBD1 (6 bases). Germline loops: CDR1 MNHNY, CDR2 SVGAGI (reference sequence). Trimming left V 3 bases short and J 3 bases short, with 17 bases between. CDR3 length: 16 amino acids. The CDR3 DNA sequence: TGTGCCAGCAGTTATAGACCCCCCCCAGGGGACTATGGCTACACCTTC. Protein: CASSYRPPPGDYGYTF.

This sequence joins TRBV5-6 and TRBJ2-5, with a tentative D call TRBD2 (6 bases). Per germline, CDR1 SGHDT and CDR2 YYEEEE. The V and J ends lost 5 bases and 3 bases respectively, with 26 bases between them. This CDR3 spans 18 amino acids. The CDR3: CASSSPFRTGREKETQYF. CDR3 DNA sequence: TGTGCCAGCAGTTCCCCCTTTAGGACTGGGCGGGAAAAAGAGACCCAGTACTTC.

This clone was seen a few times. At one of its ends the junction is not consistent with the germline gene, which may arise from a read error. This chain uses TRBV7-7 with TRBJ2-2; 9 positions agree with TRBD1. Germline V CDR1 and CDR2: SSHAT, FNYEAQ (reference sequence). This CDR3 region has 15 residues. The CDR3 region is CASSLATGGTGELFF. CDR3 nucleotides: TGTGCTAGCAGCTTAGCGACAGGGGGTACCGGGGAGCTGTTTTTT.

Comments on this clone: It is unclear where the CDR3 begins or ends on the DNA, so no DNA is shown, and the CDR3 is as TCRdb lists it. The rearrangement uses TRBV1 and TRBJ2-7; TRBD2, the table's D call, lacks a check against the DNA. TRBV1 is a pseudogene segment. Termini included, the CDR3 measures 22 amino acids. The CDR3 here is CTSSLLDVVESGFGSGSYEQYF.

This chain links TRBV28 with TRBJ1-2, with a weak D call TRBD1 (6 bases). The CDR3 consists of 14 residues. The germline V gene encodes CDR1 MDHEN and CDR2 SYDVKM. V shed 2 bases and J shed 5 bases, with 12 bases lying between them. CDR3 nucleotides: TGTGCCAGCAGTTTACGCCGCCAGGGGTATGGCTACACCTTC. Protein sequence: CASSLRRQGYGYTF.

The rearrangement links TRBV27 to TRBJ2-7, with 7 bases aligning to TRBD1. Germline V gene data show CDR1 as MNHEY and CDR2 as SMNVEV (reference sequence). Trimming at V came to 8 bases and at J to 2 bases, leaving 9 bases not matched to a gene. The CDR3 runs 14 residues. CDR3 nucleotides: TGTGCCAGCCGGGAAAGGGGGCAAGCCTACGAGCAGTACTTC. Protein sequence: CASRERGQAYEQYF.

The chain carries TRBV7-2 and TRBJ2-1, with 7 bases aligning to TRBD1. The ends lost 5 bases at V and 2 bases at J; junction bases unmatched: 3. This CDR3 spans 14 amino acids. CDR1 and CDR2 (germline): SGHTA, FQGNSA. As DNA, the CDR3 is TGTGCCAGCAGCGTCGGGACAGCCTACAATGAGCAGTTCTTC. Translation: CASSVGTAYNEQFF.

V and J are TRBV6-9 and TRBJ2-1; 8 nucleotides line up with TRBD2. Per the germline V gene, CDR1 is MNHGY and CDR2 is SVAAGI. V shed 5 bases, J shed 6 bases, and the junction held 6 bases outside the gene matches. The CDR3 contains 14 residues. The CDR3 nucleotides are TGTGCCAGCAGTCCGGGAGGGCGGGGCAATGAGCAGTTCTTC. This encodes CASSPGGRGNEQFF.

This sequence joins TRBV7-2 and TRBJ2-7; D may be TRBD2 (6 bases). The CDR3 is 14 amino acids. CDR1 SGHTA and CDR2 FQGNSA come from the germline V gene. Trimming took 11 bases from V and 3 from J, leaving 20 bases between them. The CDR3 bases are TGTGCCTCCCAGGAGGTGGCGGGAAACTACGAGCAGTACTTC. It specifies CASQEVAGNYEQYF.

The rearrangement joins TRBV3-1 (or the pseudogene TRBV3-2) to TRBJ2-7; possibly TRBD1 for D (7 bases). V lost 5 bases and J lost 7, with 18 bases in between. The CDR3 length is 14 residues. The V gene's germline CDR1 is LGHDT and CDR2 YNNKEL (reference sequence). Here the CDR3 DNA reads TGTGCCAGCAGCATGCGGGACAGCCTACCTGAGCAGTACTTC. Its protein product is CASSMRDSLPEQYF.

V gene TRBV19 combines with J gene TRBJ1-5, with D uncertain. This CDR3 comprises 16 residues. The V gene lost 0 bases and the J gene lost 7 bases, with 16 bases spanning the gap. Germline V lookup: CDR1 LNHDA, CDR2 SQIVND (reference sequence). Written as DNA, the CDR3 is TGTGCCAGTAGTATAGAAGCGCCCAACATACCCCAGCCCCAGCATTTT. Translated: CASSIEAPNIPQPQHF.

The chain links TRBV7-6 to TRBJ2-2; 13 nucleotides agree with TRBD2. Germline trimming cut 7 bases from V and 5 bases from J; bases unmatched to any gene: 7. There are 16 residues in the CDR3. In germline, CDR1 is SGHVS, CDR2 FNYEAQ. The DNA for the CDR3 is TGTGCCAGCACTCTGACTAGCGGGGGGTGGACCGGGGAGCTGTTTTTT. This codes for CASTLTSGGWTGELFF.

A few counts support this clone. The chain recombines TRBV5-8 with TRBJ2-2; 12 bases agree with TRBD2. This CDR3 spans 16 amino acids. In germline, CDR1 is SGHTS, CDR2 YDEGEE. J gave up 2 bases and V 4 bases, and 3 bases lay outside the gene matches. CDR3 sequence (DNA): TGTGCCAGCAGCCAGACTAGCGGGGGAAACACCGGGGAGCTGTTTTTT. It specifies CASSQTSGGNTGELFF. The variable domain in full, completed from reference TRBV5-8 and TRBJ2-2, reads EAGVTQSPTHLIKTRGQQATLRCSPISGHTSVYWYQQALGLGLQFLLWYDEGEERNRGNFPPRFSGRQFPNYSSELNVNALELEDSALYLCASSQTSGGNTGELFFGEGSRLTVL.

The genes are TRBV11-2 and TRBJ1-4; possibly TRBD1 for D (5 bases). The CDR3 is 17 residues long. Germline V gives CDR1 SGHAT, CDR2 FQNNGV. V shed 5 bases and J shed 3 bases, with 19 bases lying between them. For the CDR3, the DNA is TGTGCCAGCAGCCCACGCTGGGGGAGGGCGGCTAATGAAAAACTGTTTTTT. Its translation: CASSPRWGRAANEKLFF.